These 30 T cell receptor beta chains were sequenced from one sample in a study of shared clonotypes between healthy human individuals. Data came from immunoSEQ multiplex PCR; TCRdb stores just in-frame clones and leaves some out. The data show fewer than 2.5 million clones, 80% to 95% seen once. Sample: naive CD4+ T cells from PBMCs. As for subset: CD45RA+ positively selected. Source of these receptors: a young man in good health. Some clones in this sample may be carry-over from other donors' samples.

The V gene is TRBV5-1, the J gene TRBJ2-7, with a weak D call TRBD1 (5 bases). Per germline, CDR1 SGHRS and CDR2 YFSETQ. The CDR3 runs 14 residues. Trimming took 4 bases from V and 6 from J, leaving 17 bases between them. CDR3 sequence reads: CASSPQAKGIEQYF. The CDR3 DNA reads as TGCGCCAGCAGCCCTCAAGCGAAGGGGATCGAGCAGTACTTC.

The CDR3 region is CASSLLTGTGNTEAFF. CDR3 in DNA: TGTGCCAGCAGCCTCTTGACCGGGACAGGGAACACTGAAGCTTTCTTT. V gene TRBV7-3 combines with J gene TRBJ1-1, with TRBD1 matching over 8 bases. The CDR3 runs 16 residues. Germline V gene sequence: CDR1 SGHTA, CDR2 FQGTGA. Trimming took 5 bases from V and 1 from J; bases not matched to a gene: 9.

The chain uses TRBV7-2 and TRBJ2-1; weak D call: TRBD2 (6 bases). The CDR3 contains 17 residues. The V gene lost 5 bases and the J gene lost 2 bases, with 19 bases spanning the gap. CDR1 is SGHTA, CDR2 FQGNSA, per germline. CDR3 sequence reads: CASSPIGRSGTYNEQFF. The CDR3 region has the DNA TGTGCCAGCAGCCCGATCGGGAGAAGCGGTACCTACAATGAGCAGTTCTTC.

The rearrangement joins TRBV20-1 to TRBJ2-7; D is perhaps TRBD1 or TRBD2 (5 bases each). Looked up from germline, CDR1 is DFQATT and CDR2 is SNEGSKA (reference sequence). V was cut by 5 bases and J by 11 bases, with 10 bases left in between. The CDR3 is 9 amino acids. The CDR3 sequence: CSAGTAEYF. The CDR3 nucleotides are TGCAGTGCTGGGACGGCCGAGTACTTC.

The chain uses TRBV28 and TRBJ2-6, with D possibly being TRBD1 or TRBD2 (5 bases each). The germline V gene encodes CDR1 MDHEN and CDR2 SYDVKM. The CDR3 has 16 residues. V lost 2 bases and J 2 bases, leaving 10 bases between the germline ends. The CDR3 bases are TGTGCCAGCAGTTTAGGGGGTATGGCTGGGGCCAACGTCCTGACTTTC. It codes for CASSLGGMAGANVLTF.

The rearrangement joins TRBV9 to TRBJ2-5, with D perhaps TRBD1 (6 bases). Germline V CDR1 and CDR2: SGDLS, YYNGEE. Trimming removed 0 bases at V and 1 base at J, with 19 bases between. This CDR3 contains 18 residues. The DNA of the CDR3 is TGTGCCAGCAGCGTAGGTAGCCTGAATCAGGGGTTCCAAGAGACCCAGTACTTC. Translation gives CASSVGSLNQGFQETQYF.

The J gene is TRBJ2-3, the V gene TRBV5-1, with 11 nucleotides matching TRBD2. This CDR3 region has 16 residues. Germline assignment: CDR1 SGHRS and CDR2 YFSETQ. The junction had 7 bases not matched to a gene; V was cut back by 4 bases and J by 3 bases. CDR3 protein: CASSTGGLAVTDTQYF. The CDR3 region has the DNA TGCGCCAGCAGCACGGGGGGACTAGCGGTTACAGATACGCAGTATTTT.

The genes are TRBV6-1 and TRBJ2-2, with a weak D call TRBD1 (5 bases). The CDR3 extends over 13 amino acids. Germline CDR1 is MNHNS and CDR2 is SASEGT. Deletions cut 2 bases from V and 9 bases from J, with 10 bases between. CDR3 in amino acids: CASSERQGRELFF. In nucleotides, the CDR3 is TGTGCCAGCAGTGAAAGGCAGGGTCGGGAGCTGTTTTTT.

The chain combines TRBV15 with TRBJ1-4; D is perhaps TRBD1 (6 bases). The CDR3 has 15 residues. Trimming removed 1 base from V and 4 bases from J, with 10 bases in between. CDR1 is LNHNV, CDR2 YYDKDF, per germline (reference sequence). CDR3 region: CATSRGGGDNEKLFF. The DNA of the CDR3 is TGTGCCACCAGCAGAGGTGGGGGCGATAATGAAAAACTGTTTTTT.

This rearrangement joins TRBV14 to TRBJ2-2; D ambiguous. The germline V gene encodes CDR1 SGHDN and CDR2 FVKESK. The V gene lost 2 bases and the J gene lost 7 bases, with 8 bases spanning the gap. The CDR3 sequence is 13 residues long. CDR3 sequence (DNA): TGTGCCAGCAGCCAAATGCAAGGCGGGGAGCTGTTTTTT. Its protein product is CASSQMQGGELFF. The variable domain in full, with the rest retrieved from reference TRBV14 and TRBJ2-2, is EAGVTQFPSHSVIEKGQTVTLRCDPISGHDNLYWYRRVMGKEIKFLLHFVKESKQDESGMPNNRFLAERTGGTYSTLKVQPAELEDSGVYFCASSQMQGGELFFGEGSRLTVL.

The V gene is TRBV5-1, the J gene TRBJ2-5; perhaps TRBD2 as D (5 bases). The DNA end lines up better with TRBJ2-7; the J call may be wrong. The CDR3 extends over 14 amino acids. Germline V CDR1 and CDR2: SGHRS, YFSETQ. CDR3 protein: CASSDKLGHYEQYF. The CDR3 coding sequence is TGCGCCAGCAGCGATAAACTAGGCCACTACGAGCAGTACTTC.

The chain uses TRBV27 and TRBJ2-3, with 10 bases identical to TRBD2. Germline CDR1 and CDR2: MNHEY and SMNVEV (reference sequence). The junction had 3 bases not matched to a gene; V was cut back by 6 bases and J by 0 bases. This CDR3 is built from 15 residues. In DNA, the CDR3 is TGTGCCAGCAGGACTAGCGGGCGGAGCACAGATACGCAGTATTTT. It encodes CASRTSGRSTDTQYF.

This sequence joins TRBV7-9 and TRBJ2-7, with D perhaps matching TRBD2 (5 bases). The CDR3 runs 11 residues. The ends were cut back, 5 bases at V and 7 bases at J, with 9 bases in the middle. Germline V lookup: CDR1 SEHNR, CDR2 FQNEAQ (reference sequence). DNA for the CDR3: TGTGCCAGCAGCCCGGAGGCTGAGCAGTACTTC. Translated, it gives CASSPEAEQYF. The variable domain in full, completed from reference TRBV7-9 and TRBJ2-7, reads DTGVSQNPRHKITKRGQNVTFRCDPISEHNRLYWYRQTLGQGPEFLTYFQNEAQLEKSRLLSDRFSAERPKGSFSTLEIQRTEQGDSAMYLCASSPEAEQYFGPGTRLTVT.

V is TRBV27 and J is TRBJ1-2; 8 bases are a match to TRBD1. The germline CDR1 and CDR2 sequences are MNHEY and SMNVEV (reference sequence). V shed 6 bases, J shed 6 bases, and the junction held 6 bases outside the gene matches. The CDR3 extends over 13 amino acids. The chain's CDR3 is CASSRGQGNGYTF. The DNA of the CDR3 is TGTGCCAGCAGCCGAGGACAGGGTAATGGCTACACCTTC.

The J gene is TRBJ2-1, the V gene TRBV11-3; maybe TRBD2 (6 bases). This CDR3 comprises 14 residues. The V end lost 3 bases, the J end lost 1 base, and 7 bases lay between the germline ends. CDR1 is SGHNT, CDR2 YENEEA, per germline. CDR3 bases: TGTGCCAGCAGCTTCAGCGGGTCCTACAATGAGCAGTTCTTC. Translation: CASSFSGSYNEQFF.

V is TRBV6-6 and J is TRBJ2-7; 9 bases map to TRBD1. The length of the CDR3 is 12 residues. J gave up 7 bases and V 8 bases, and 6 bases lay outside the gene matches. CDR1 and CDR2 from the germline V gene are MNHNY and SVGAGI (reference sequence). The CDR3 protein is CASGQGTGEQYF. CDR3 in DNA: TGTGCCAGCGGACAGGGGACGGGTGAGCAGTACTTC.

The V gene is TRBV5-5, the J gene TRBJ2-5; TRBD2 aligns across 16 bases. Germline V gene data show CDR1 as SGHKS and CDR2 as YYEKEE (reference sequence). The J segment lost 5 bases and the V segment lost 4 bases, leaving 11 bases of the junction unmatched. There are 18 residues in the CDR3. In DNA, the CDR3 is TGTGCCAGCAGCCCGGGGACTAGCGGGAGGGCCGTTTGGGAGACCCAGTACTTC. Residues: CASSPGTSGRAVWETQYF.

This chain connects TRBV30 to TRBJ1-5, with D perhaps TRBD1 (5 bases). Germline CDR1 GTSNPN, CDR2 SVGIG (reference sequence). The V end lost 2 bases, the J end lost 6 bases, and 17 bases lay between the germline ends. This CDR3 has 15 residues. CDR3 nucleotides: TGTGCCTGGAGTCCCGGGGCCCCCGTGAGTCAGCCCCAGCATTTT. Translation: CAWSPGAPVSQPQHF.

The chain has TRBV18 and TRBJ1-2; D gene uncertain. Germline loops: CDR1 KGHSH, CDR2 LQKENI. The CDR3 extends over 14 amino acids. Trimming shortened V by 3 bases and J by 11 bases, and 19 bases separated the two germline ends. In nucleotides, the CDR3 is TGTGCCAGCTCACCCCCCGGGCAGCTCGTTGGGTACACCTTC. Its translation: CASSPPGQLVGYTF.

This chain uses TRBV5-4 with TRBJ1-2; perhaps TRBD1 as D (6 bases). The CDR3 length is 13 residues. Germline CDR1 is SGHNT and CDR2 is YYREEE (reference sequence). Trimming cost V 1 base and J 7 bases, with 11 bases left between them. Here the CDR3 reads CASSLQTGFGYTF. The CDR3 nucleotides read TGTGCCAGCAGCTTGCAAACAGGGTTTGGCTACACCTTC.

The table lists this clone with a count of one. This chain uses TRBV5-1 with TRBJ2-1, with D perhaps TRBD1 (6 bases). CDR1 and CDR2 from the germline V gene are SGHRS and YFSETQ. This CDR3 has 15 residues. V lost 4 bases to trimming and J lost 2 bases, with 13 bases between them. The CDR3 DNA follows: TGCGCCAGCAGCATCCGACAGGCAACCTACAATGAGCAGTTCTTC. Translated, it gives CASSIRQATYNEQFF.

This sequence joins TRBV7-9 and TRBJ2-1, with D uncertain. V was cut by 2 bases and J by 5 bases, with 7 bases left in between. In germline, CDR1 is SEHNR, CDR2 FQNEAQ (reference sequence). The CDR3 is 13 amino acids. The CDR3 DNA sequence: TGTGCCAGCAGCTTAAGTAAGGACAATGAGCAGTTCTTC. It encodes CASSLSKDNEQFF. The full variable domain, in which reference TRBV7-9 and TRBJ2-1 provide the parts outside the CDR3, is DTGVSQNPRHKITKRGQNVTFRCDPISEHNRLYWYRQTLGQGPEFLTYFQNEAQLEKSRLLSDRFSAERPKGSFSTLEIQRTEQGDSAMYLCASSLSKDNEQFFGPGTRLTVL.

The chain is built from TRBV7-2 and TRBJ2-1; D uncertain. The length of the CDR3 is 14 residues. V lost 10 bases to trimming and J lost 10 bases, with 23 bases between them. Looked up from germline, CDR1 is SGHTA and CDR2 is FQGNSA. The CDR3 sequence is CATQTPDRFGEQFF. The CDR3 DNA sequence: TGTGCCACCCAGACCCCGGACCGCTTTGGGGAGCAGTTCTTC.

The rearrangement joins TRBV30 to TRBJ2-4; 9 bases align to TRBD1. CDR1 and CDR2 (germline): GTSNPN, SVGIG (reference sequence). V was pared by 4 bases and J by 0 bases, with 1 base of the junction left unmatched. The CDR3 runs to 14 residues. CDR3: CAWNRGPAKNIQYF. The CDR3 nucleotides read TGTGCCTGGAACAGGGGGCCAGCCAAAAACATTCAGTACTTC.

The CDR3 region is CAWRGQGPAVHGYTF. CDR3 coding DNA: TGTGCCTGGCGCGGACAGGGACCGGCGGTCCATGGCTACACCTTC. The chain links TRBV30 to TRBJ1-2, with 8 bases lining up with TRBD1. This CDR3 comprises 15 residues. The V gene's germline CDR1 is GTSNPN and CDR2 SVGIG (reference sequence). J lost 6 bases, V lost 5 bases, and 14 bases had no gene match.

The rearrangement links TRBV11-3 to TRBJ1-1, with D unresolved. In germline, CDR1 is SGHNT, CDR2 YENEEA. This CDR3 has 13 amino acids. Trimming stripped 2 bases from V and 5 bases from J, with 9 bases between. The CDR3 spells CASSLNQGTEAFF. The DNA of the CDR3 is TGTGCCAGCAGCTTAAATCAAGGGACTGAAGCTTTCTTT.

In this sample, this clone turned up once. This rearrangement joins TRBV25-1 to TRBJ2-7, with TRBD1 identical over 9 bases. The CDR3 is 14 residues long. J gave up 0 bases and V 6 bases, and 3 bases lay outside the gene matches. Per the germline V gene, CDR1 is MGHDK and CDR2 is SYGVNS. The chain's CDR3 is CASSRQGGSYEQYF. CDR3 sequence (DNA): TGTGCCAGCAGCCGACAGGGGGGCTCCTACGAGCAGTACTTC.

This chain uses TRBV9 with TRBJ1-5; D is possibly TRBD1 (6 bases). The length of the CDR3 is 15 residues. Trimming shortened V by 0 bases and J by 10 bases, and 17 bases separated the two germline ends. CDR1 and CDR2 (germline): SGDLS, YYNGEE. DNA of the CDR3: TGTGCCAGCAGCGTAGGTCAGCCAGGGGTCGGCCCCCAGCATTTT. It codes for CASSVGQPGVGPQHF. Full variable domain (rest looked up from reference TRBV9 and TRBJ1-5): DSGVTQTPKHLITATGQRVTLRCSPRSGDLSVYWYQQSLDQGLQFLIQYYNGEERAKGNILERFSAQQFPDLHSELNLSSLELGDSALYFCASSVGQPGVGPQHFGDGTRLSIL.

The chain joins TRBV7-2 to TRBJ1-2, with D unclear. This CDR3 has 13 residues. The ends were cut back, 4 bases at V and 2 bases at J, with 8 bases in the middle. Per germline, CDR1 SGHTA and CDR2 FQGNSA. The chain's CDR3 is CASSYDTNYGYTF. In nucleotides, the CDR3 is TGTGCCAGCAGCTATGACACGAACTATGGCTACACCTTC.

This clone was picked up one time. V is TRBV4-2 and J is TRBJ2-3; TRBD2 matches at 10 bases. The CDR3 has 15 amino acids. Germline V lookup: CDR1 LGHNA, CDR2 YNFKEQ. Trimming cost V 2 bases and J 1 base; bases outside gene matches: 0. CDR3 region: CASSQTSGGTDTQYF. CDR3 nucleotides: TGTGCCAGCAGCCAAACTAGCGGGGGCACAGATACGCAGTATTTT.